The TCR beta chain under discussion was sequenced for a study of blood T cell repertoires in COVID-19. Study-level information: Samples of COVID-19 (acute and convalescent) were obtained from the United States, Italy and Spain.

CDR1 SGDLS and CDR2 YYNGEE come from the germline V gene. The CDR3 is made up of 14 amino acids. Trimming cost V 2 bases and J 1 base, with 9 bases left between them. Authors' methods: Estimation of nucleated cell counts was performed using reference gene primer amplification. Libraries were prepared by immunoSEQ multiplex PCR; TCRdb keeps only in-frame clonotypes and omits some of them. D and trimming were read from the DNA, whereas the V and J calls and clone size are those reported in that table. Of roughly 200,000 clones in the sample, around 83% were seen once. This clone appeared a few times. Source material: peripheral blood. The genes are TRBV9 and TRBJ1-1; D unclear. The source of this sequence is a woman in her thirties with active or convalescent COVID-19. The CDR3 reads CASSVTTRNTEAFF. CDR3 nucleotides: TGTGCCAGCAGCGTTACAACAAGGAACACTGAAGCTTTCTTT.